This passage covers 2 T cell receptor beta chains from one sample sequenced in a study of human T cells and chemical hapten exposure. The time point: patch test 1, 2 weeks after DPC sensitization. As to treatment: therapeutic diphenylcyclopropenone sensitization with weekly scalp DPC. TCRdb itself ran the RACE reads through MiXCR, one entry per CDR3 protein. The profile shows 150,000 to 200,000 distinct CDR3 sequences, around 13% of them singletons. The sequencing here drew on whole blood, taken in connection with sensitization to the hapten diphenylcyclopropenone (DPC). The origin of the receptors is a woman under 40 with alopecia areata. Some clones in this sample may be carry-over from other donors' samples.

This clonotype was seen only a few times. V usage is TRBV12-3 or TRBV12-4 and J usage is TRBJ2-7; unclear D gene. V dropped 4 bases and J dropped 2 bases, with 12 bases sitting between them. The CDR3 totals 14 residues. The CDR3 nucleotides are TGTGCCAGCAGTTCTGAAAAGGCAGCCTACGAGCAGTACTTC. Its translation: CASSSEKAAYEQYF.

The rearrangement joins TRBV28 to TRBJ2-5; the D is unclear. Germline-derived CDR1 and CDR2 are MDHEN and SYDVKM. Trimming stripped 8 bases from V and 1 base from J, with 14 bases between. The CDR3 covers 14 residues. This chain's CDR3 is CASRPDALQETQYF. The CDR3 DNA sequence: TGTGCCAGCCGACCGGACGCCCTCCAAGAGACCCAGTACTTC.